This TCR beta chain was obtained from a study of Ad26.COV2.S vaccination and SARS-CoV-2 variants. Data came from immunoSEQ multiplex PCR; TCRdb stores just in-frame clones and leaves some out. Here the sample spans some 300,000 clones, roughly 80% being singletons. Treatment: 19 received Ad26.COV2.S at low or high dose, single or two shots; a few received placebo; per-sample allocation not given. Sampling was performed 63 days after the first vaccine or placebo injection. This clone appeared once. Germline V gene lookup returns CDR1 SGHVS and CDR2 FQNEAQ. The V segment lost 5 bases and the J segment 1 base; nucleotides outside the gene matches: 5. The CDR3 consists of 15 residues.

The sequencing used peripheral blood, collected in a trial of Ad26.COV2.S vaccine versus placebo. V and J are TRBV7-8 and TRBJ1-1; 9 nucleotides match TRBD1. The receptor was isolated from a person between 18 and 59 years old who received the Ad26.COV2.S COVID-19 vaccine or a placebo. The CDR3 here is CASSQYRGRNTEAFF. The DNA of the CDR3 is TGTGCCAGCAGCCAGTACAGGGGGCGGAACACTGAAGCTTTCTTT.